The T cell receptor beta chain under discussion was sequenced for a study of human T cells and chemical hapten exposure. As for the study in general: Per-sample variation in TCR yield stemmed mainly from small pooled library volume differences.

Notes on the study in general: There was no change with DPC sensitization in TCRs above 1 in 1000 frequency.

This clonotype was observed many times. Its antigen is as yet unknown. The V gene's germline CDR1 is ENHRY and CDR2 SYGVKD. There are 14 residues in the CDR3. V lost 6 bases to trimming and J lost 10 bases; unmatched junction nucleotides: 11. It was unfractionated whole blood from which total RNA was extracted. Each cDNA molecule in the library carried unique molecular identifiers. One entry per CDR3 protein, called by TCRdb with MiXCR from the 5' RACE reads. The sample lists some 150,000 distinct CDR3 sequences, roughly 4.1% occurring once. The gene calls are TRBV10-3 and TRBJ2-1, with 8 nucleotides matching TRBD1. This TCR came from a female donor in good health. The CDR3 nucleotides are TGTGCCATCAGCGCTGGACAGGGATCCAGCGAGCAGTTCTTC. Translation gives CAISAGQGSSEQFF.